Listed here is a single T cell receptor beta chain. The data derive from a study of T cell responses to AZD1222 COVID-19 vaccine. Some clones are missing from TCRdb's copy, which holds only in-frame ones; the method was immunoSEQ multiplex PCR. The table includes just over 90,000 clones, 75% to 90% detected once. This CDR3 contains 15 residues. Germline V gene lookup returns CDR1 MNHEY and CDR2 SMNVEV (reference sequence). V shed 6 bases and J shed 4 bases, with 18 bases lying between them. J is TRBJ1-2 and V is TRBV27; a possible D gene is TRBD1 (6 bases). This receptor was obtained from an adult who received the AZD1222 COVID-19 vaccine. The sample consisted of peripheral blood, taken 28 days after the second AZD1222 dose. The CDR3 nucleotides read TGTGCCAGCAGCGCCCTTCGGGGGGGGCCCTATGGCTACACCTTC. Translation: CASSALRGGPYGYTF.